This entry lists 13 T cell receptor beta chains sequenced from one sample in a study of blood T cell repertoires in COVID-19. Method: immunoSEQ multiplex PCR; TCRdb's copy keeps in-frame clones and lacks some. The table has roughly 250,000 clones, about 80% seen once. Sequenced: peripheral blood. These receptors originate from a woman aged 80 or over with acute or convalescent COVID-19.

The rearrangement uses TRBV7-2 and TRBJ2-5; tentative D call: TRBD2 (6 bases). Germline loops: CDR1 SGHTA, CDR2 FQGNSA. The CDR3 is 13 residues long. V gave up 5 bases and J gave up 9 bases, with 16 bases separating them. CDR3 sequence: CASSLTPRGSQYF. CDR3 nucleotide sequence: TGTGCCAGCAGCCTGACACCACGGGGGTCCCAGTACTTC. The whole variable domain, filled in from reference TRBV7-2 and TRBJ2-5, reads GAGVSQSPSNKVTEKGKDVELRCDPISGHTALYWYRQSLGQGLEFLIYFQGNSAPDKSGLPSDRFSAERTGGSVSTLTIQRTQQEDSAVYLCASSLTPRGSQYFGPGTRLLVL.

This clone was seen just once. The chain links TRBV16 to TRBJ1-3, with TRBD1 matching 9 bases. Germline CDR1 KGHSY, CDR2 FQNENV. J lost 4 bases, V lost 4 bases, and 5 bases had no gene match. This CDR3 contains 15 residues. The CDR3 DNA sequence: TGTGCCAGCAGCCCCGACAGGGGGTTCGGAAACACCATATATTTT. Its protein is CASSPDRGFGNTIYF.

The count of this clone is one. The chain recombines TRBV5-6 with TRBJ1-2, with a weak D call TRBD1 (5 bases). Germline V CDR1 and CDR2: SGHDT, YYEEEE. The CDR3 has 13 amino acids. The germline V and J ends were trimmed by 3 bases and 4 bases, with 10 bases remaining between them. CDR3 sequence reads: CASSSSTVYGYTF. CDR3 bases: TGTGCCAGCAGCTCGTCGACAGTCTATGGCTACACCTTC.

Comment on this clone: Other DNA sequences in the sample encode the same CDR3. The V gene is TRBV14, the J gene TRBJ1-1; a possible D gene is TRBD1 (5 bases). The CDR3 loop spans 13 amino acids. CDR1 and CDR2 (germline): SGHDN, FVKESK. Trimming removed 5 bases from V and 0 bases from J, with 7 bases in between. The CDR3 DNA follows: TGTGCCAGCAGCAGGGGCCTGAACACTGAAGCTTTCTTT. Translated: CASSRGLNTEAFF.

The rearrangement joins TRBV5-1 to TRBJ1-2; 8 nucleotides align to TRBD1. Germline CDR1 is SGHRS and CDR2 is YFSETQ. This CDR3 is built from 17 residues. V gave up 2 bases and J gave up 6 bases; unmatched junction bases: 15. The CDR3 DNA follows: TGCGCCAGCAGCTTCTTCTCGACAGGGGCCCAGACCGATGGCTACACCTTC. Encoded protein: CASSFFSTGAQTDGYTF.

Written as DNA, the CDR3 is TGTGCCAGCAGTAAGGGACTAGCGGGGGGTGCCCCGAAGCTGTTTTTT. This sequence encodes CASSKGLAGGAPKLFF. This chain joins TRBV2 and TRBJ2-2; 15 bases map to TRBD2. V shed 5 bases, J shed 12 bases, and the junction held 10 bases outside the gene matches. The CDR3 has 16 residues. Germline CDR1 and CDR2: SNHLY and FYNNEI.

Written as DNA, the CDR3 is TGCGCCAGCAGCTTGAGCGGGGGTAACTACGAGCAGTACTTC. Amino acids: CASSLSGGNYEQYF. The chain employs TRBV5-1 and TRBJ2-7, with 8 bases that match TRBD2. The CDR3 runs to 14 residues. The V gene's germline CDR1 is SGHRS and CDR2 YFSETQ. The V and J ends lost 1 base and 3 bases, in that order; junction bases with no gene match: 3.

The rearrangement links TRBV28 to TRBJ1-3; 9 bases align to TRBD1. CDR3 size: 15 residues. V gave up 5 bases and J gave up 7 bases; unmatched junction bases: 9. Germline loops: CDR1 MDHEN, CDR2 SYDVKM. CDR3 protein: CASSPLDRGRNTIYF. The CDR3 region has the DNA TGTGCCAGCAGTCCTCTGGACAGGGGAAGGAACACCATATATTTT.

The CDR3 region has the DNA TGTGCCAGCAGCTTCGTCCGTACTGAAGCTTTCTTT. Residues: CASSFVRTEAFF. The chain carries TRBV13 and TRBJ1-1; no firm D call. The CDR3 extends over 12 amino acids. CDR1 and CDR2 (germline): PRHDT, FYEKMQ (reference sequence). The V gene lost 3 bases and the J gene lost 5 bases, with 7 bases spanning the gap.

The count of this clone is one. The V call is TRBV5-4, the J call TRBJ1-2; a weak D match, TRBD1 (6 bases). From germline, CDR1 is SGHNT and CDR2 YYREEE (reference sequence). The CDR3 sequence is 16 residues long. V gave up 4 bases and J gave up 3 bases, with 19 bases separating them. CDR3 amino acids: CASSPKMGAGDYGYTF. CDR3 DNA sequence: TGTGCCAGCAGCCCCAAAATGGGGGCAGGGGACTATGGCTACACCTTC.

The rearrangement links TRBV7-6 to TRBJ2-1; D is perhaps TRBD1 (6 bases). The CDR3 consists of 15 residues. CDR1 is SGHVS and CDR2 is FNYEAQ in the germline V gene. Trimming took off 4 bases at V and 8 bases at J, with 18 bases between the two ends. DNA of the CDR3: TGTGCCAGCAGCTCTTTAATACAGGGCAGCGATGAGCAGTTCTTC. It encodes CASSSLIQGSDEQFF.

The chain recombines TRBV27 with TRBJ2-7, with 7 bases lining up with TRBD1. CDR1 and CDR2 from the germline V gene are MNHEY and SMNVEV (reference sequence). This CDR3 region has 14 residues. With 8 bases clipped from V and 4 bases from J, the junction kept 11 bases outside the gene matches. The CDR3 region is CASSRAGDSYEQYF. CDR3 sequence (DNA): TGTGCCAGCTCTCGAGCAGGGGACAGTTACGAGCAGTACTTC.

This chain links TRBV2 with TRBJ1-3; D is unclear. V was pared by 4 bases and J by 4 bases, with 11 bases between. The germline V gene has CDR1 SNHLY and CDR2 FYNNEI. The CDR3 totals 14 residues. The CDR3 loop reads CASSAEGTGNTIYF. The CDR3 DNA reads as TGTGCCAGCAGTGCCGAGGGAACCGGAAACACCATATATTTT. Complete variable domain (other parts from reference TRBV2 and TRBJ1-3): EPEVTQTPSHQVTQMGQEVILRCVPISNHLYFYWYRQILGQKVEFLVSFYNNEISEKSEIFDDQFSVERPDGSNFTLKIRSTKLEDSAMYFCASSAEGTGNTIYFGEGSWLTVV.